The 16 T cell receptor beta chains listed next were all sequenced from one sample in a study of technical replicates of blood from a handful of donors. Profiled with immunoSEQ multiplex PCR; TCRdb holds only in-frame clones, not every one. Of about 80,000 clones in the sample, 85% to 95% were seen once. What was sequenced was T cells isolated from PBMCs. The source is a human donor in good health.

The V call is TRBV19, the J call TRBJ2-3; TRBD1 is a possible D gene (6 bases). Per germline, CDR1 LNHDA and CDR2 SQIVND (reference sequence). The CDR3 covers 14 residues. The germline V and J ends were trimmed by 6 bases and 0 bases, with 10 bases remaining between them. The CDR3 coding sequence is TGTGCCAGTAGGGTCGGACAGAGCACAGATACGCAGTATTTT. Amino acids: CASRVGQSTDTQYF.

DNA of the CDR3: TGCGCCAGCAGCCGCGTCCTGGTGGGGCTCGGTGGAAACACCATATATTTT. Translation gives CASSRVLVGLGGNTIYF. The chain carries TRBV4-1 and TRBJ1-3, with D perhaps matching TRBD1 (5 bases). V was trimmed by 4 bases and J by 3 bases, leaving 19 bases between them. This CDR3 region has 17 residues. CDR1 and CDR2 (germline): MGHRA, YSYEKL.

This chain joins TRBV6-5 and TRBJ1-2; a possible D gene is TRBD1 (6 bases). V was cut by 2 bases and J by 11 bases, with 12 bases left in between. There are 12 residues in the CDR3. Germline CDR1 reads MNHEY; CDR2 reads SVGAGI. The CDR3, as DNA: TGTGCCAGCAGTTACGGCCAGGGGCCATACACCTTC. Protein: CASSYGQGPYTF.

The chain joins TRBV7-2 to TRBJ1-1; 9 bases map to TRBD1. The CDR3 is 16 amino acids. CDR1 and CDR2 from the germline V gene are SGHTA and FQGNSA. V was clipped by 2 bases and J by 5 bases; unmatched bases: 9. The CDR3 sequence: CASSLIWDRDWTEAFF. In DNA, the CDR3 is TGTGCCAGCAGCTTAATTTGGGACAGGGACTGGACTGAAGCTTTCTTT. Drawing the rest from reference TRBV7-2 and TRBJ1-1, the complete variable domain is GAGVSQSPSNKVTEKGKDVELRCDPISGHTALYWYRQSLGQGLEFLIYFQGNSAPDKSGLPSDRFSAERTGGSVSTLTIQRTQQEDSAVYLCASSLIWDRDWTEAFFGQGTRLTVV.

This chain uses TRBV27 with TRBJ1-1; D is possibly TRBD1 (6 bases). Germline CDR1 and CDR2: MNHEY and SMNVEV (reference sequence). This CDR3 is built from 13 residues. Trimming removed 6 bases at V and 1 base at J, with 9 bases between. CDR3 region: CASRPTGNTEAFF. As DNA, the CDR3 is TGTGCCAGCAGACCGACAGGGAACACTGAAGCTTTCTTT.

CDR3 nucleotide sequence: TGTGCCAGCAGCTTGGCCGTTTGGAGCCTGAACACTGAAGCTTTCTTT. This gives the protein CASSLAVWSLNTEAFF. The rearrangement uses TRBV5-6 and TRBJ1-1; the D is unclear. Germline V gene lookup returns CDR1 SGHDT and CDR2 YYEEEE. Trimming took off 0 bases at V and 0 bases at J, with 12 bases between the two ends. The CDR3 loop spans 16 amino acids.

The chain carries TRBV6-5 and TRBJ1-1, with D hard to call. V shed 2 bases and J shed 13 bases, with 8 bases lying between them. Germline CDR1 MNHEY, CDR2 SVGAGI. CDR3 length: 10 amino acids. The CDR3 DNA follows: TGTGCCAGCAGTTACCCCTTACATTTCTTT. Its protein is CASSYPLHFF.

The chain is built from TRBV11-3 and TRBJ2-4; D is possibly TRBD2 (6 bases). Per the germline V gene, CDR1 is SGHNT and CDR2 is YENEEA. Trimming shortened V by 5 bases and J by 0 bases, and 11 bases separated the two germline ends. This CDR3 spans 15 amino acids. The CDR3 nucleotides are TGTGCCAGCAGCGTCCCGGGACTAGCCAAAAACATTCAGTACTTC. As protein: CASSVPGLAKNIQYF.

The chain recombines TRBV11-2 with TRBJ2-1, with 8 positions matching TRBD2. V lost 2 bases, J lost 5 bases, and 5 bases stayed unmatched. Germline V gene data show CDR1 as SGHAT and CDR2 as FQNNGV. CDR3 length: 15 amino acids. The CDR3 region is CASSLQVAGNNEQFF. For the CDR3, the DNA is TGTGCCAGCAGCTTACAGGTAGCGGGGAACAATGAGCAGTTCTTC.

The chain employs TRBV9 and TRBJ2-1; TRBD2 matches at 11 bases. J lost 8 bases, V lost 4 bases, and 14 bases had no gene match. The V gene's germline CDR1 is SGDLS and CDR2 YYNGEE. The CDR3 runs 17 residues. CDR3 protein: CASSPIILAGEGHEQFF. CDR3 coding DNA: TGTGCCAGCAGCCCAATTATACTAGCGGGAGAAGGTCATGAGCAGTTCTTC. Full variable domain (missing parts from reference TRBV9 and TRBJ2-1): DSGVTQTPKHLITATGQRVTLRCSPRSGDLSVYWYQQSLDQGLQFLIQYYNGEERAKGNILERFSAQQFPDLHSELNLSSLELGDSALYFCASSPIILAGEGHEQFFGPGTRLTVL.

J is TRBJ1-5 and V is TRBV2; the D is unclear. Germline V gives CDR1 SNHLY, CDR2 FYNNEI. The CDR3 contains 13 residues. V was cut by 4 bases and J by 6 bases, with 10 bases left in between. CDR3 sequence reads: CASSAQLSQPQHF. The DNA of the CDR3 is TGTGCCAGCAGTGCACAGCTTTCTCAGCCCCAGCATTTT.

The chain couples TRBV5-8 to TRBJ2-3; no clear D gene. The CDR3 sequence is 14 residues long. Germline V gives CDR1 SGHTS, CDR2 YDEGEE. The V and J ends lost 4 bases and 2 bases respectively, with 11 bases between them. The CDR3 coding sequence is TGTGCCAGCAGCCCGGGTCTACTCACAGATACGCAGTATTTT. It translates to CASSPGLLTDTQYF. The variable domain in full, with the rest retrieved from reference TRBV5-8 and TRBJ2-3, is EAGVTQSPTHLIKTRGQQATLRCSPISGHTSVYWYQQALGLGLQFLLWYDEGEERNRGNFPPRFSGRQFPNYSSELNVNALELEDSALYLCASSPGLLTDTQYFGPGTRLTVL.

The V call is TRBV10-3, the J call TRBJ2-7; the match to TRBD2 covers 7 bases. The CDR3 extends over 12 amino acids. Trimming at V came to 8 bases and at J to 2 bases, leaving 3 bases not matched to a gene. Germline loops: CDR1 ENHRY, CDR2 SYGVKD. The CDR3: CAIGTNPYEQYF. As DNA, the CDR3 is TGTGCCATCGGGACTAACCCCTACGAGCAGTACTTC.

This chain uses TRBV5-4 with TRBJ1-2; D ambiguous. V was cut by 0 bases and J by 6 bases, with 9 bases left in between. In germline, CDR1 is SGHNT, CDR2 YYREEE (reference sequence). This CDR3 spans 13 amino acids. The CDR3 spells CASSLAGWDGYTF. Written as DNA, the CDR3 is TGTGCCAGCAGCTTGGCGGGATGGGATGGCTACACCTTC. The variable domain in full, completed from reference TRBV5-4 and TRBJ1-2, reads ETGVTQSPTHLIKTRGQQVTLRCSSQSGHNTVSWYQQALGQGPQFIFQYYREEENGRGNFPPRFSGLQFPNYSSELNVNALELDDSALYLCASSLAGWDGYTFGSGTRLTVV.

This clone was recorded only once. V usage is TRBV2 and J usage is TRBJ2-3; perhaps TRBD2 as D (5 bases). The CDR3 runs to 12 residues. V lost 4 bases, J lost 6 bases, and 8 bases lay in between. CDR1 and CDR2 from the germline V gene are SNHLY and FYNNEI. CDR3 DNA sequence: TGTGCCAGCAGTGCCGGGGTGGATACGCAGTATTTT. It is translated as CASSAGVDTQYF.

The chain uses TRBV7-2 and TRBJ2-5; possible D gene TRBD2, 5 bases. Trimming left V 8 bases short and J 1 base short, with 8 bases between. Germline assignment: CDR1 SGHTA and CDR2 FQGNSA. The CDR3 consists of 12 residues. The CDR3 DNA reads TGTGCCAGCGTGGAGGTCCAAGAGACCCAGTACTTC. This sequence encodes CASVEVQETQYF.